What follows describes a single T cell receptor (beta chain). The antigen is undetermined. This sample is drawn from a study of PD-1 blockade in classical Hodgkin lymphoma. Study-level results: The authors have not defined what causes the repertoire differences, possibly disease activity or prior therapy. Whereas CD4+ TCR diversity had risen significantly by C4D1, CD8+ TCR diversity had not.

The CDR3 totals 14 residues. CDR1 is MNHEY, CDR2 SMNVEV, per germline (reference sequence). Trimming pared 6 bases from V and 2 bases from J, leaving 10 bases between. Some clones are missing from TCRdb's copy, which holds only in-frame ones; the method was immunoSEQ multiplex PCR. The table records tens of thousands of clones, roughly 85% of them present only once. All trial patients relapsed after autologous stem cell transplantation. The origin of this receptor is a human donor with classical Hodgkin lymphoma. The V and J genes are TRBV27 and TRBJ2-2, with D perhaps matching TRBD1 or TRBD2 (5 bases each). The material sequenced was peripheral blood mononuclear cells (PBMCs), taken before the second cycle of nivolumab. CDR3: CASRPGANTGELFF. The CDR3 DNA is TGTGCCAGCAGGCCCGGGGCCAACACCGGGGAGCTGTTTTTT.